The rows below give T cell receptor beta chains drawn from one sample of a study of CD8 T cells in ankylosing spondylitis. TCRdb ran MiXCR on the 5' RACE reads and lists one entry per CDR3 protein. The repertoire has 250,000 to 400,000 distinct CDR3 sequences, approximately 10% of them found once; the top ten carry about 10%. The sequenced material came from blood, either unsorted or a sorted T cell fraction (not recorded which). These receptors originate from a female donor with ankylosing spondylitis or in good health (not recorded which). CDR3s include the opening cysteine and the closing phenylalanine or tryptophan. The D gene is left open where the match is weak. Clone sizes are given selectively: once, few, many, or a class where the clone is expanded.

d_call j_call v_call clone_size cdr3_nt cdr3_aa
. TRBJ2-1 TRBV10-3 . TGTGCCATCAGTGACCAGGTTCAGCTACTAGGCAATGAGCAGTTCTTC CAISDQVQLLGNEQFF
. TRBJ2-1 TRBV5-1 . TGCGCCAGCAGCTTGGACTCGTACAAAGGGTCGGATGAGCAGTTCTTC CASSLDSYKGSDEQFF
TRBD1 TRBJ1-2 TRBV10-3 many TGTGCCATCAGTACGACAGGGGTGGATAATGGCTACACCTTC CAISTTGVDNGYTF
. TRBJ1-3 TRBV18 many TGTGCCAGCTCACCACGTTCTCGGGATAACTCTGGAAACACCATATATTTT CASSPRSRDNSGNTIYF
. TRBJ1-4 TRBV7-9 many TGTGCCAGCAGCCCCCCGGGACCTCACGAAAAACTGTTTTTT CASSPPGPHEKLFF
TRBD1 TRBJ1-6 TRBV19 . TGTGCCAGTAGTTCCACAGGGGGACGTAATTCACCCCTCCACTTT CASSSTGGRNSPLHF
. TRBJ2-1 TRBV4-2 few TGTGCCAGCAGCCAAGACAGGCTCTTCGATGAGCAGTTCTTC CASSQDRLFDEQFF
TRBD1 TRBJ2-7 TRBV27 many TGTGCCAGCAGTAGATTCCGGGACAGAGCCTACGAGCAGTACTTC CASSRFRDRAYEQYF
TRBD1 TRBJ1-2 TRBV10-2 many TGCGCCAGCAGTCCGGACAGGGGGCATGGCTACACCTTC CASSPDRGHGYTF
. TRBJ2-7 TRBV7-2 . TGTGCCAGCAGCGCGACCCCAGGCTACGAGCAGTACTTC CASSATPGYEQYF
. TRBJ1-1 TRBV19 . TGTGCCAGCATTCCAGGGCAGTTAGTGAACACTGAAGCTTTCTTT CASIPGQLVNTEAFF
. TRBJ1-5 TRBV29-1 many TGCAGCGTCCCGCGGTGGACGGACAATCAGCCCCAGCATTTT CSVPRWTDNQPQHF
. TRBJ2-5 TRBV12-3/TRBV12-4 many TGTGCCAGCAGAATGGTGGGCGGAGAGACCCAGTACTTC CASRMVGGETQYF
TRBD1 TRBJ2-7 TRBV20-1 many TGCAGTGCTAGACCCGGGACAGGGAATTTCTACGAGCAGTACTTC CSARPGTGNFYEQYF
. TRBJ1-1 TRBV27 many TGTGCCAGCAGTTTCTCACGGATGAACACTGAAGCTTTCTTT CASSFSRMNTEAFF
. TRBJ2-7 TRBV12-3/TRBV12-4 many TGTGCCAGCAGTTTGGGACCTTTGGACGGTTACGAGCAGTACTTC CASSLGPLDGYEQYF
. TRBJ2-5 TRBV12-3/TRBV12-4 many TGTGCCAGCAGCTTAGGGATGGGGCAGTACCAAGAGACCCAGTACTTC CASSLGMGQYQETQYF
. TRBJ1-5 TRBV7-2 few TGTGCCAGCAGACGAAACGTAGGGCAGCCCCAGCATTTT CASRRNVGQPQHF
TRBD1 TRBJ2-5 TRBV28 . TGTGCCAGCAGTTTCGCCAGGACAGGGGGCCAAGAGACCCAGTACTTC CASSFARTGGQETQYF
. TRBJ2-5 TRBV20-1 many TGCAGCGGACAAGTTCAAGGGGAGACCCAGTACTTC CSGQVQGETQYF
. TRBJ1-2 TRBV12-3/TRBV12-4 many TGTGCCAGCAGTGCCGGGACCTATGGCTACACCTTC CASSAGTYGYTF
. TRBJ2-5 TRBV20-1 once TGCAGTGCTAGAGGTTCAACGGGTGGGGAGACCCAGTACTTC CSARGSTGGETQYF
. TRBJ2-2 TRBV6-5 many TGTGCCAGCAGTTACTCGTTCGCTACCCCGACCGGGGAGCTGTTTTTT CASSYSFATPTGELFF
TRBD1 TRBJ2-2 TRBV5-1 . TGCGCCAGCAGCCGACAGGGCTCGAACACCGGGGAGCTGTTTTTT CASSRQGSNTGELFF
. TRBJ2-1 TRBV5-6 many TGTGCCAGCAGCTTCGCTAGTGAGCAGTTCTTC CASSFASEQFF
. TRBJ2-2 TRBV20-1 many TGCAGTGCTAGAGATCCTGGCGGGAACACCGGGGAGCTGTTTTTT CSARDPGGNTGELFF
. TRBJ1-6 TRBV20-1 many TGCAGTGCTCTTGAGACAGGCCGGTCCCTCCACTTT CSALETGRSLHF
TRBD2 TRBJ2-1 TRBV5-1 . TGCGCCAGCAGCTTGTATCCAGCGGGAGAGGGTGAGCAGTTCTTC CASSLYPAGEGEQFF
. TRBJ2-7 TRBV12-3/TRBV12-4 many TGTGCCAGCAGTACCACGACAATTACCTACGAGCAGTACTTC CASSTTTITYEQYF
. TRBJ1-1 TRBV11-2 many TGTGCCAGCAGCCGGGACTTGGTCACTGAAGCTTTCTTT CASSRDLVTEAFF
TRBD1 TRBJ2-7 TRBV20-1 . TGCAGTGCGCCGACAGGGGGCGGGTACGAGCAGTACTTC CSAPTGGGYEQYF